This T cell receptor beta chain was recovered during a study of molecular identifiers for immune sequencing clone quantification. Listed TCR primers, together with previously described methods, were used for the bulk TCR libraries. One entry per CDR3 protein, called by TCRdb with MiXCR from the PCR reads. The sample holds 300,000 to 400,000 distinct CDR3 sequences, about 23% seen once. The sample holds one count of this clonotype. Trimming at V came to 1 base and at J to 5 bases, leaving 5 bases not matched to a gene. The CDR3 consists of 14 residues. In germline, CDR1 is LNHDA, CDR2 SQIVND (reference sequence).

The TCR originated in a human donor in good health. Some libraries in this study had Jurkat cell RNA spiked in. Sequencing used naive CD8+ T cells from blood, with Jurkat cell RNA spiked in. Documented subset: FACS-sorted CD8+CD4-CCR7+CD45RA+ naive T cells. V is TRBV19 and J is TRBJ2-7, with 7 nucleotides matching TRBD1. The CDR3 region is CASSIVRGPHEQYF. CDR3 nucleotide sequence: TGTGCCAGTAGTATAGTAAGGGGGCCCCACGAGCAGTACTTC.